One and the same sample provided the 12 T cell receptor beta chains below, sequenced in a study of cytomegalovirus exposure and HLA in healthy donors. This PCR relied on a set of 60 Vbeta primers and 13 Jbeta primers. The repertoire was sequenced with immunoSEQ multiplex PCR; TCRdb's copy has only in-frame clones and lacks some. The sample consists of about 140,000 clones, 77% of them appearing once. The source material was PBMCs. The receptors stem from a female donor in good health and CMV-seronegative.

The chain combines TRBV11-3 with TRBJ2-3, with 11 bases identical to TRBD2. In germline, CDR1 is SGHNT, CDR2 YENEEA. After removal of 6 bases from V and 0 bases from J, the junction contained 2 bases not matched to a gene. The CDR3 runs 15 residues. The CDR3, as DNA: TGTGCCAGCAGGTGGACTAGCGGGAGCACAGATACGCAGTATTTT. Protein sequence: CASRWTSGSTDTQYF.

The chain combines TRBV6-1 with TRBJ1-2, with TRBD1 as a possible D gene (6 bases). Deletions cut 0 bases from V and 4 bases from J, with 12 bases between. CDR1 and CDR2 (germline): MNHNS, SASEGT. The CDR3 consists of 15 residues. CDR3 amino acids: CASSEAGGGPYGYTF. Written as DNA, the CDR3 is TGTGCCAGCAGTGAAGCCGGGGGGGGGCCCTATGGCTACACCTTC.

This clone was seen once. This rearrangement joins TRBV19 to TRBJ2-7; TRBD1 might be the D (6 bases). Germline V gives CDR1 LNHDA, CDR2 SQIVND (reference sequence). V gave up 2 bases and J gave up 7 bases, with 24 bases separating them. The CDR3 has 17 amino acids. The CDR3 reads CASSIRGPMDSPFEQYF. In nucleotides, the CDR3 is TGTGCCAGTAGTATACGAGGTCCCATGGACAGTCCTTTTGAGCAGTACTTC.

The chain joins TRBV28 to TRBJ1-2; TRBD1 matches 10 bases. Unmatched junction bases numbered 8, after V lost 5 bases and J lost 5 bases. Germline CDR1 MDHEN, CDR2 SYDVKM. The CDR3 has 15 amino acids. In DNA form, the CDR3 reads TGTGCCAGCAGTGCCGGGACAGGGGCGCAGTATGGCTACACCTTC. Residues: CASSAGTGAQYGYTF.

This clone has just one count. The CDR3 region has the DNA TGCAGCGTTGAAGGGTTTCGGAGTGCCCGGCACGGCTACACCTTC. Translation: CSVEGFRSARHGYTF. This chain uses TRBV29-1 with TRBJ1-2; D is uncertain. There are 15 residues in the CDR3. The germline CDR1 and CDR2 sequences are SQVTM and ANQGSEA. V dropped 1 base and J dropped 8 bases, with 20 bases sitting between them.

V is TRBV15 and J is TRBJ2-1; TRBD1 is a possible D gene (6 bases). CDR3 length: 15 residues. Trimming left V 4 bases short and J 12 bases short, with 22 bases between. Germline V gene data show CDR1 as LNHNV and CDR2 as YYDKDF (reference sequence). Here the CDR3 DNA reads TGTGCCACCAGCAACCTGAACAGGGTAGTTGAGGGGCAGTTCTTC. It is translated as CATSNLNRVVEGQFF. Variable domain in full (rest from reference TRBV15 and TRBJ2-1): DAMVIQNPRYQVTQFGKPVTLSCSQTLNHNVMYWYQQKSSQAPKLLFHYYDKDFNNEADTPDNFQSRRPNTSFCFLDIRSPGLGDTAMYLCATSNLNRVVEGQFFGPGTRLTVL.

The CDR3 bases are TGTGCCAGCAGCCAAGAGACGCAGGGCTCCTACGAGCAGTACTTC. This sequence encodes CASSQETQGSYEQYF. The rearrangement joins TRBV4-2 to TRBJ2-7; the D gene is possibly TRBD1 (5 bases). Germline V gene sequence: CDR1 LGHNA, CDR2 YNFKEQ. The CDR3 has 15 residues. Trimming took 0 bases from V and 0 from J, leaving 9 bases between them.

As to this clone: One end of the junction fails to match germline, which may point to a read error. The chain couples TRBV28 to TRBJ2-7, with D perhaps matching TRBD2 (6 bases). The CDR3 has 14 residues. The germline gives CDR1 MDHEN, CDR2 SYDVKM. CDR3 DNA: TGTGCCAGCAGTTTATCGGTAACGGGACTCGGAGAGGATTTC. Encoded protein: CASSLSVTGLGEDF.

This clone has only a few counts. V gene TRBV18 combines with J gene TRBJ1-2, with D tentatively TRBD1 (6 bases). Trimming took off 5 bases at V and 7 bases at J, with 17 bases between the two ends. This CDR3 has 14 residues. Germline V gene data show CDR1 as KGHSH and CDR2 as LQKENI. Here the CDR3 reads CASSSDGQGSGYTF. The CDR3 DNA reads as TGTGCCAGCTCATCCGACGGTCAGGGGAGTGGCTACACCTTC.

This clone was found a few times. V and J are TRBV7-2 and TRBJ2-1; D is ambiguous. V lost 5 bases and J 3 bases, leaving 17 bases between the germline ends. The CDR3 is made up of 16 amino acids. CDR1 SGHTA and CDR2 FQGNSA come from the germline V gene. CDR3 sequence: CASSPDSSTLYNEQFF. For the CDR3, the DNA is TGTGCCAGCAGCCCTGACTCCTCGACCCTCTACAATGAGCAGTTCTTC.

CDR3 loop: CASSELGGRTGSLWGTDTQYF. The CDR3 nucleotides read TGCGCCAGCAGTGAGTTAGGTGGAAGGACAGGGAGCCTTTGGGGTACAGATACGCAGTATTTT. The rearrangement uses TRBV10-2 and TRBJ2-3; 8 bases map to TRBD1. The germline V gene encodes CDR1 WSHSY and CDR2 SAAADI. The trim removed 1 base at V and 3 bases at J, leaving 21 bases unmatched. CDR3 length: 21 amino acids.

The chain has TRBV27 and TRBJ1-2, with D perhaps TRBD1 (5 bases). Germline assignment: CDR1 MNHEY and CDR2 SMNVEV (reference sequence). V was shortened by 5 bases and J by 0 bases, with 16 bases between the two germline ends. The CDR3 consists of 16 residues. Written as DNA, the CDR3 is TGTGCCAGCAGTGCCTTCCTCAGGGCCTCTAACTATGGCTACACCTTC. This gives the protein CASSAFLRASNYGYTF.